This T cell receptor (beta chain) was recorded in a study of blood T cell repertoires in COVID-19. Across the whole study: The United States, Italy and Spain supplied acute and convalescent COVID-19 samples. T cells, B-cell-depleted T cells, or PBMCs provided the cDNA or gDNA that served as material.

Per the germline V gene, CDR1 is ENHRY and CDR2 is SYGVKD. The CDR3 covers 19 residues. Trimming took 2 bases from V and 5 from J; bases not matched to a gene: 19. Per the authors' pipeline: Reference gene primer amplification yielded estimated nucleated cell counts. The data were produced by immunoSEQ multiplex PCR, yet TCRdb's version contains in-frame clones alone and is incomplete. D and trimming come from the DNA, and the V and J calls and clone size come from that table. The sample records more than 95,000 clones, 85% to 90% being singletons. This TCR was sampled from a human donor in a cohort sampled during active COVID-19. Sequenced material: peripheral blood. J is TRBJ2-7 and V is TRBV10-3; 9 bases map to TRBD1. The CDR3 loop is CAISEASYTDGTGPNEQYF. The CDR3 coding sequence is TGTGCCATCAGTGAGGCCTCTTATACCGACGGGACAGGGCCTAACGAGCAGTACTTC.